The 20 T cell receptor beta chains below were found in one sample sequenced in a study of identifying expanded T cells in peripheral blood. The method was immunoSEQ multiplex PCR; TCRdb's version includes in-frame clones alone and lacks a portion of them. The sample contains over 85,000 clones, approximately 88% of which appear only once. Material: blood. The receptors here all came from a person between 18 and 69 years old in good health.

This rearrangement joins TRBV10-3 to TRBJ2-7; D might be TRBD1 (5 bases). The CDR3 runs to 15 residues. V was pared by 0 bases and J by 8 bases, with 17 bases between. Germline-derived CDR1 and CDR2 are ENHRY and SYGVKD. Written as DNA, the CDR3 is TGTGCCATCAGTGAGTCGCAGGGCCGTATTCAGAAGCAGTACTTC. This sequence encodes CAISESQGRIQKQYF.

The genes are TRBV28 and TRBJ1-4; TRBD1 matches 7 bases. The germline V gene has CDR1 MDHEN and CDR2 SYDVKM. CDR3 size: 13 residues. With 1 base clipped from V and 14 bases from J, the junction kept 7 bases outside the gene matches. This CDR3 reads CASSLSETGLLFF. CDR3 DNA: TGTGCCAGCAGTTTATCTGAGACAGGGTTGCTGTTTTTT.

This clone was detected a few times. The chain is built from TRBV19 and TRBJ1-6; weak D call: TRBD1 (6 bases). Germline V CDR1 and CDR2: LNHDA, SQIVND (reference sequence). CDR3 length equals 13 residues. Trimming stripped 7 bases from V and 9 bases from J, with 13 bases between. The CDR3 DNA reads TGTGCCAGTACTAGGGACATCGGTTCACCCCTCCACTTT. It translates to CASTRDIGSPLHF.

This sequence joins TRBV7-3 and TRBJ2-3, with 7 bases aligning to TRBD2. Germline V gives CDR1 SGHTA, CDR2 FQGTGA. The CDR3 has 17 amino acids. The V gene end was trimmed by 2 bases and the J gene end by 0 bases; junction bases not matched to a gene: 8. CDR3 DNA sequence: TGTGCCAGCAGCTTACGGCGGCTAGCGGCTAGCACAGATACGCAGTATTTT. Its protein product is CASSLRRLAASTDTQYF.

This clone came up once. CDR3 nucleotides: TGTGCCTATGCGGGGGTGAACACCGGGGAGCTGTTTTTT. Translation: CAYAGVNTGELFF. The rearrangement links TRBV28 to TRBJ2-2; the match to TRBD2 covers 7 bases. The CDR3 loop spans 13 amino acids. CDR1 and CDR2 from the germline V gene are MDHEN and SYDVKM. V was clipped by 11 bases and J by 1 base; unmatched bases: 4.

The rearrangement links TRBV5-6 to TRBJ2-7; 8 bases agree with TRBD1. Germline loops: CDR1 SGHDT, CDR2 YYEEEE. This CDR3 spans 14 amino acids. V shed 2 bases and J 5 bases; nucleotides not matched to a gene: 6. The CDR3 coding sequence is TGTGCCAGCAGCTTCGACAGGGGCCTCCACGAGCAGTACTTC. It specifies CASSFDRGLHEQYF.

The rearrangement uses TRBV5-1 and TRBJ2-3; a possible D gene is TRBD2 (6 bases). Per the germline V gene, CDR1 is SGHRS and CDR2 is YFSETQ. The CDR3 has 15 residues. Trimming pared 0 bases from V and 0 bases from J, leaving 8 bases between. CDR3 sequence: CASSLVAVSTDTQYF. The CDR3 nucleotides read TGCGCCAGCAGCTTGGTAGCGGTTAGCACAGATACGCAGTATTTT.

This clone was recorded at least ten times. This chain links TRBV7-3 with TRBJ1-2, with a tentative D call TRBD1 (5 bases). V was trimmed by 5 bases and J by 14 bases, leaving 18 bases between them. The CDR3 is 12 residues long. Per the germline V gene, CDR1 is SGHTA and CDR2 is FQGTGA. CDR3 residues: CASSPRGFPGTF. CDR3 DNA sequence: TGTGCCAGCAGCCCCCGGGGGTTTCCAGGAACCTTC.

This clone is a singleton in its sample. This chain joins TRBV19 and TRBJ2-7, with a possible D match to TRBD2 (5 bases). V was clipped by 3 bases and J by 7 bases, with 19 bases between them. Germline CDR1 is LNHDA and CDR2 is SQIVND (reference sequence). The CDR3 sequence is 15 residues long. CDR3 residues: CASSIQDSIVGEQYF. The CDR3 nucleotides are TGTGCCAGTAGTATTCAGGACTCCATCGTGGGGGAGCAGTACTTC.

The V and J genes are TRBV6-5 and TRBJ2-1; D remains ambiguous. V was cut by 7 bases and J by 7 bases, with 20 bases left in between. The germline gives CDR1 MNHEY, CDR2 SVGAGI. The CDR3 extends over 15 amino acids. For the CDR3, the DNA is TGTGCCAGCACCTCCGGTAGCCACGGTTTGAATGAGCAGTTCTTC. Its translation is CASTSGSHGLNEQFF.

V and J are TRBV5-6 and TRBJ1-1; D not resolved. Germline V lookup: CDR1 SGHDT, CDR2 YYEEEE. Deletions cut 2 bases from V and 5 bases from J, with 16 bases between. This CDR3 is built from 15 residues. The CDR3 reads CASSFVTGTGTEAFF. DNA of the CDR3: TGTGCCAGCAGCTTCGTGACGGGAACGGGGACTGAAGCTTTCTTT.

This chain uses TRBV11-2 with TRBJ1-1; D is unresolved. Trimming took 6 bases from V and 1 from J, leaving 12 bases between them. This CDR3 spans 14 amino acids. Germline loops: CDR1 SGHAT, CDR2 FQNNGV. CDR3 bases: TGTGCCAGCAGTTCGGACCTGTGGAACACTGAAGCTTTCTTT. Its protein is CASSSDLWNTEAFF. The whole variable domain, remainder taken from reference TRBV11-2 and TRBJ1-1, is EAGVAQSPRYKIIEKRQSVAFWCNPISGHATLYWYQQILGQGPKLLIQFQNNGVVDDSQLPKDRFSAERLKGVDSTLKIQPAKLEDSAVYLCASSSDLWNTEAFFGQGTRLTVV.

The gene calls are TRBV11-1 and TRBJ2-2; perhaps TRBD2 as D (6 bases). The CDR3 has 16 residues. Trimming cost V 3 bases and J 4 bases, with 15 bases left between them. From germline, CDR1 is SGHAT and CDR2 FQDESV (reference sequence). CDR3 nucleotide sequence: TGTGCCAGCAGCTTTGCGGGGCGGGGAATCACCGGGGAGCTGTTTTTT. Translating it yields CASSFAGRGITGELFF.

This rearrangement joins TRBV19 to TRBJ1-4; 9 nucleotides align to TRBD1. The V gene end was trimmed by 4 bases and the J gene end by 0 bases; junction bases not matched to a gene: 6. The V gene's germline CDR1 is LNHDA and CDR2 SQIVND (reference sequence). The CDR3 length is 17 residues. CDR3 in DNA: TGTGCCAGTAGTAAGTGGACAGGGGCCGCAACTAATGAAAAACTGTTTTTT. This translates into CASSKWTGAATNEKLFF. Full variable domain (outside the CDR3, taken from reference TRBV19 and TRBJ1-4): DGGITQSPKYLFRKEGQNVTLSCEQNLNHDAMYWYRQDPGQGLRLIYYSQIVNDFQKGDIAEGYSVSREKKESFPLTVTSAQKNPTAFYLCASSKWTGAATNEKLFFGSGTQLSVL.

This chain joins TRBV4-3 and TRBJ2-7, with 9 positions matching TRBD1. With 1 base clipped from V and 4 bases from J, the junction kept 2 bases outside the gene matches. CDR3 length: 14 amino acids. Germline V CDR1 and CDR2: LGHNA, YSLEER. The CDR3 nucleotides are TGCGCCAGCAGCCAAGTGGGACAGGGTTACGAGCAGTACTTC. Its translation is CASSQVGQGYEQYF.

This chain's CDR3 is CASSISYGDTQYF. The CDR3 DNA reads as TGTGCCAGCAGCATTTCCTACGGAGATACGCAGTATTTT. The chain couples TRBV7-3 to TRBJ2-3; D gene unclear. The CDR3 length is 13 residues. With 5 bases removed from V and 5 bases from J, the gap between germline ends came to 11 bases. Germline V gives CDR1 SGHTA, CDR2 FQGTGA. The complete variable domain, with remaining parts taken from reference TRBV7-3 and TRBJ2-3, reads GAGVSQTPSNKVTEKGKYVELRCDPISGHTALYWYRQSLGQGPEFLIYFQGTGAADDSGLPNDRFFAVRPEGSVSTLKIQRTERGDSAVYLCASSISYGDTQYFGPGTRLTVL.

The chain is built from TRBV29-1 and TRBJ1-4; D unclear. The CDR3 runs 14 residues. CDR1 SQVTM and CDR2 ANQGSEA come from the germline V gene. Trimming removed 6 bases from V and 4 bases from J, with 15 bases in between. The CDR3 sequence is CSVSTSRVNEKLFF. The CDR3 DNA reads as TGCAGCGTCTCGACCAGTCGCGTTAATGAAAAACTGTTTTTT.

The chain employs TRBV28 and TRBJ1-1, with a possible D match to TRBD1 (5 bases). Deletions cut 6 bases from V and 1 base from J, with 15 bases between. CDR1 and CDR2 from the germline V gene are MDHEN and SYDVKM. This CDR3 spans 15 amino acids. CDR3 in DNA: TGTGCCAGCAGAGAATACGGTACAGGGAACACTGAAGCTTTCTTT. It yields the protein CASREYGTGNTEAFF.

V is TRBV29-1 and J is TRBJ2-2; TRBD1 or TRBD2 may be the D gene (6 bases each). Germline CDR1 and CDR2: SQVTM and ANQGSEA. Trimming took 6 bases from V and 3 from J, leaving 11 bases between them. There are 13 residues in the CDR3. The CDR3: CSVGGGYTGELFF. The CDR3 DNA reads as TGCAGCGTGGGGGGCGGGTACACCGGGGAGCTGTTTTTT.

In DNA form, the CDR3 reads TGTGCCAGCAGCTTAGAGGGTGAGCAGTTCTTC. This codes for CASSLEGEQFF. This sequence joins TRBV5-4 and TRBJ2-1; D may be TRBD2 (5 bases). Germline V gene data show CDR1 as SGHNT and CDR2 as YYREEE (reference sequence). The CDR3 is 11 residues long. V was pared by 2 bases and J by 9 bases, with 6 bases between.